These 17 T cell receptor beta chains were all obtained from the same sample, sequenced in a study of T cell clones after liver transplantation. TCRdb's copy holds only in-frame clones and misses some; the assay was immunoSEQ multiplex PCR. This sample has approximately 100,000 clones; roughly four fifths occur once, and the top ten carry around 0.97%. The source was CD4+ T cells from blood, collected before liver transplant. The receptors were gathered from a human donor who received a liver transplant.

CDR3 nucleotide sequence: TGTGCCAGCAGTTTCCGGAATAGTAATGAAAAACTGTTTTTT. This codes for CASSFRNSNEKLFF. V gene TRBV27 combines with J gene TRBJ1-4; D is unclear. The length of the CDR3 is 14 residues. Trimming shortened V by 3 bases and J by 4 bases, and 9 bases separated the two germline ends. Per germline, CDR1 MNHEY and CDR2 SMNVEV (reference sequence). Full variable domain (outside the CDR3, taken from reference TRBV27 and TRBJ1-4): EAQVTQNPRYLITVTGKKLTVTCSQNMNHEYMSWYRQDPGLGLRQIYYSMNVEVTDKGDVPEGYKVSRKEKRNFPLILESPSPNQTSLYFCASSFRNSNEKLFFGSGTQLSVL.

The chain is built from TRBV2 and TRBJ2-2, with no clear D. Germline V gives CDR1 SNHLY, CDR2 FYNNEI. This CDR3 spans 15 amino acids. Trimming took off 5 bases at V and 3 bases at J, with 13 bases between the two ends. CDR3: CASSIRLLDTGELFF. CDR3 nucleotide sequence: TGTGCCAGCAGTATTCGACTTTTAGACACCGGGGAGCTGTTTTTT.

This chain links TRBV27 with TRBJ1-3; D gene unclear. V lost 1 base, J lost 4 bases, and 8 bases lay in between. The germline V gene has CDR1 MNHEY and CDR2 SMNVEV (reference sequence). This CDR3 has 14 residues. CDR3: CASSLLGAGNTIYF. CDR3 sequence (DNA): TGTGCCAGCAGTTTATTGGGTGCCGGAAACACCATATATTTT.

The genes are TRBV27 and TRBJ2-5; D is ambiguous. Germline V CDR1 and CDR2: MNHEY, SMNVEV (reference sequence). Trimming shortened V by 4 bases and J by 7 bases, and 22 bases separated the two germline ends. The CDR3 length is 16 residues. The CDR3 region has the DNA TGTGCCAGCAGTTCCCCCGCGGCAGGAGTGAGAGGGACCCAGTACTTC. Translated: CASSSPAAGVRGTQYF.

This clone was recorded only once. This chain links TRBV15 with TRBJ2-7; D is perhaps TRBD2 (6 bases). CDR1 and CDR2 (germline): LNHNV, YYDKDF (reference sequence). The CDR3 is 16 amino acids. V lost 0 bases to trimming and J lost 2 bases, with 14 bases between them. This chain's CDR3 is CATSRESAGRPYEQYF. The CDR3 DNA reads TGTGCCACCAGCAGAGAGAGCGCAGGGAGGCCCTACGAGCAGTACTTC.

The rearrangement joins TRBV2 to TRBJ2-7, with unresolved D. The germline V and J ends were trimmed by 2 bases and 2 bases, with 1 base remaining between them. There are 11 residues in the CDR3. Germline lookup yields CDR1 SNHLY and CDR2 FYNNEI. The chain's CDR3 is CASSETYEQYF. The CDR3, as DNA: TGTGCCAGCAGTGAAACCTACGAGCAGTACTTC.

The J gene is TRBJ2-2, the V gene TRBV6-6; no definite D call. There are 11 residues in the CDR3. Trimming removed 8 bases from V and 5 bases from J, with 6 bases in between. Germline CDR1 MNHNY, CDR2 SVGAGI (reference sequence). CDR3 DNA sequence: TGTGCCAGCGGGTGGACCGGGGAGCTGTTTTTT. It codes for CASGWTGELFF.

The chain couples TRBV5-1 to TRBJ2-5; TRBD2 is a possible D gene (6 bases). Germline V gene sequence: CDR1 SGHRS, CDR2 YFSETQ. The CDR3 contains 15 residues. V shed 3 bases and J shed 5 bases, with 17 bases lying between them. The CDR3 DNA sequence: TGCGCCAGCAGCTCCGAGACGCGGGGTGGGGAGACCCAGTACTTC. It translates to CASSSETRGGETQYF.

The V gene is TRBV28, the J gene TRBJ2-7; TRBD1 matches 10 bases. There are 15 residues in the CDR3. The germline CDR1 and CDR2 sequences are MDHEN and SYDVKM. The V segment lost 6 bases and the J segment 5 bases; nucleotides outside the gene matches: 10. Here the CDR3 reads CASSPTGQGSDEQYF. CDR3 DNA: TGTGCCAGCAGCCCCACGGGACAGGGGTCGGACGAGCAGTACTTC.

This clone was detected only once. CDR3 sequence: CASSSTSEAFF. The CDR3 nucleotides read TGTGCCAGCAGCTCTACGTCGGAAGCTTTCTTT. The chain recombines TRBV11-2 with TRBJ1-1, with D unresolved. The CDR3 length is 11 residues. Between the trimmed V and J ends, which lost 4 bases and 8 bases, there was a span of 8 bases. CDR1 SGHAT and CDR2 FQNNGV come from the germline V gene. Based on the CDR3 plus reference TRBV11-2 and TRBJ1-1, the full variable domain is EAGVAQSPRYKIIEKRQSVAFWCNPISGHATLYWYQQILGQGPKLLIQFQNNGVVDDSQLPKDRFSAERLKGVDSTLKIQPAKLEDSAVYLCASSSTSEAFFGQGTRLTVV.

This clone turned up a few times. The CDR3 protein is CASSLARVAEGETQYF. For the CDR3, the DNA is TGTGCCAGCAGCTTAGCGCGGGTAGCGGAGGGGGAGACCCAGTACTTC. The chain joins TRBV7-2 to TRBJ2-5, with D possibly matching TRBD2 (6 bases). The CDR3 loop spans 16 amino acids. V lost 0 bases and J lost 5, with 16 bases in between. Germline V CDR1 and CDR2: SGHTA, FQGNSA.

This chain connects TRBV7-8 to TRBJ1-4, with a weak D call TRBD1 (5 bases). V was trimmed by 4 bases and J by 7 bases, leaving 10 bases between them. The CDR3 runs 13 residues. In germline, CDR1 is SGHVS, CDR2 FQNEAQ. The CDR3 reads CASSYPQGEKLFF. The CDR3 coding sequence is TGTGCCAGCAGCTACCCCCAGGGTGAAAAACTGTTTTTT.

This clone came up once. The rearrangement joins TRBV2 to TRBJ2-2, with D possibly matching TRBD1 (6 bases). Trimming cost V 7 bases and J 7 bases, with 19 bases left between them. CDR1 and CDR2 from the germline V gene are SNHLY and FYNNEI. CDR3 size: 15 residues. The CDR3 loop reads CASIHRATRGGELFF. In DNA, the CDR3 is TGTGCCAGCATACACAGGGCCACGCGAGGCGGGGAGCTGTTTTTT.

The chain combines TRBV6-1 with TRBJ2-2; D possibly corresponds to TRBD1 (5 bases). V lost 2 bases to trimming and J lost 6 bases, with 13 bases between them. The CDR3 has 15 amino acids. Germline CDR1 reads MNHNS; CDR2 reads SASEGT. Here the CDR3 reads CASSEQGAEAGELFF. DNA of the CDR3: TGTGCCAGCAGTGAACAGGGTGCCGAAGCCGGGGAGCTGTTTTTT.

The V gene is TRBV6-1, the J gene TRBJ2-5, with TRBD1 as a possible D gene (5 bases). Germline assignment: CDR1 MNHNS and CDR2 SASEGT. The CDR3 is 16 amino acids. Deletions cut 0 bases from V and 3 bases from J, with 14 bases between. The CDR3, as DNA: TGTGCCAGCAGTGAAGCGCCCAGGGCAGGAAAAGAGACCCAGTACTTC. Amino acid sequence: CASSEAPRAGKETQYF.

This chain joins TRBV18 and TRBJ2-1; 15 nucleotides agree with TRBD2. V shed 0 bases, J shed 8 bases, and the junction held 2 bases outside the gene matches. This CDR3 is built from 16 residues. From germline, CDR1 is KGHSH and CDR2 LQKENI. For the CDR3, the DNA is TGTGCCAGCTCACCACCTGGACTAGCGGGAGGGGATGAGCAGTTCTTC. Protein: CASSPPGLAGGDEQFF.

The chain joins TRBV5-1 to TRBJ2-2, with TRBD1 matching over 9 bases. The CDR3 contains 14 residues. Germline V lookup: CDR1 SGHRS, CDR2 YFSETQ. J was trimmed by 3 bases and V by 6 bases; bases with no gene match: 3. Here the CDR3 DNA reads TGCGCCAGCAAGCGACAGGGGGACACCGGGGAGCTGTTTTTT. This gives the protein CASKRQGDTGELFF.